This T cell receptor (beta chain) was recorded in a study of cytomegalovirus exposure and HLA in healthy donors (TCRdb year 2017). Background on the whole study: In an earlier analysis of approximately 500 of the donors, 276 Gb of sequence data and 90 million to 120 million unique TCR beta sequences from 180 million or so T cells were reported. Typing coverage varied by locus: roughly 629-640 donors for A, B, C, DRB1 and DQB1; approximately 500 for DQA1; approximately 570 for DPA1; 450 to 480 for DPB1. All discovery cohort repertoires had been generated on a single sequencing platform. The aim of the study was to test whether cataloging public T cell receptors could identify signatures of past pathogen exposure. Along with the roughly 710-subject first cohort, a separate validation cohort of over a hundred different subjects was used. A later analysis re-examined previously published TCR beta repertoires from 610 or so donors and added high-resolution HLA genotyping to investigate patterns of TCR occurrence. A later genetic analysis used genome-wide SNP genotypes for 398 of the 666 donors, treating that subset as a discovery cohort. Because of strong linkage in the cohort, four to six DR-DQ haplotypes were treated as single units for association and clustering. On average, around 240,000 unique TCR beta nucleotide sequences were sequenced per donor among about 400 genotyped donors of the cohort, with approximately 18% of those sequences being non-productive. The T cell repertoires of around 670 subjects were profiled by immunosequencing and related to cytomegalovirus serostatus. Rather than using new phenotypic data, the later analysis identified candidate immune exposures from TCR beta sequences and from how often those sequences occurred across donors. About 300 gigabases of sequencing data and tens of millions of unique TCR sequences were included in an early release covering roughly 600 HLA-typed donors. Of the 300 to 500 genotyped donors, 81% were placed in the genetic ancestry cluster associated with self-reported Caucasian donors. Alongside the repertoire data, information on donor age, sex, ethnicity and CMV serostatus was compiled. The study combined high-throughput TCR immunosequencing, statistical association of individual TCRs with disease status, and machine learning to predict cytomegalovirus infection status. HLA typing included class I and class II loci at four-digit resolution. An earlier analysis of some 500 of the donors used high-throughput TCR beta sequencing to judge whether each TCR beta V gene segment behaved as functional or pseudogenic. Beyond this particular receptor, the publication reports: The study listed 150 to 200 TCR beta chains as associated with cytomegalovirus. A cluster of highly shared sequence variants was judged likely to represent a technical artifact of the sequencing pipeline. The earlier analysis of about 600 of the donors excluded about 16 rarely observed V segments, including chromosome 9 orphons, because counts were too low. In a later analysis, HLA-associated TCR beta chains were found to be more clonally expanded and to have lower generation probabilities than equally common non-associated chains. A later analysis found that TCR association rates varied across HLA loci, with DRB1 alleles showing the most associated TCRs and HLA-C alleles the fewest. The presence/absence analyses assumed that sequencing depth was roughly uniform across donors, and that assumption may not be true. It was suggested by the authors that the approach could potentially be generalized to other disease states and immunological phenotypes. Specific HLA alleles were associated with over 15,000 TCR beta sequences at a false discovery rate of 0.05 in a later analysis. Because the 87-base-pair reads could not distinguish some IMGT-functional V segments, including TRBV6-2 and TRBV6-3, those segments were excluded. Most CMV-associated TCR beta chains appeared to be HLA-restricted in a later analysis, and the HLA associations seemed to be driven largely by CMV exposure. This cohort had only TCR beta chains sequenced, and the lack of alpha or paired-chain data limited which features could be detected. A later genetic analysis reported fewer N-insertions in productive TCRs among donors in an Asian-associated ancestry cluster than the approximately 700-donor mean. In an earlier analysis of roughly 560 of the donors, most TCR beta V segments were observed in productive rearrangements about 87% or about 30% of the time, broadly matching IMGT annotations. Correlated functional status among segregating V segments might be attributable to linkage disequilibrium, but an unknown experimental factor could not be ruled out. The only immune exposure information available for the cohort was CMV serostatus. Strong co-occurrence of HLA alleles, especially DR and DQ, made assigning TCR associations to individual alleles difficult. HLA typing was unavailable for some donors at each locus, so association tests used only the typed subset. A further reported finding was that TCR beta sequences accurately predicted the HLA-A and HLA-B alleles for most subjects in the first cohort. In vitro tests confirmed that three of the cytomegalovirus-associated TCR beta chains recognize cytomegalovirus antigens. Several of the top co-occurrence clusters appeared to be linked to parvovirus B19, influenza, CMV and Epstein-Barr virus, according to a later analysis. The classifier was reported to diagnose cytomegalovirus status with high specificity and sensitivity in both the original cohort and the validation cohort. Most TCR sequences were observed very rarely across donors, whereas some public TCRs were present in many individuals. A later genetic analysis associated a missense DCLRE1C variant with V-gene and J-gene trimming of TCR beta chains, and an independent cohort replicated the association.

In total, approximately 700 healthy bone marrow donors made up the cohort. At the time of sampling, every cohort member was nominally healthy, though immune exposures that went unrecorded were likely present. The donor was CMV seronegative and was included in the group of a few hundred seronegative cohort members. Every donor gave a peripheral blood sample, and the peripheral blood mononuclear cells from that sample were used for TCR beta sequencing. The Qiagen DNeasy Blood Extraction Kit was used to extract genomic DNA from the blood cell samples. Libraries were made using the immunoSEQ multiplex PCR assay. For the multiplex PCR, a mixture combining 60 forward primers for TCR Vbeta segments and 13 reverse primers for TCR Jbeta segments was used. The CDR3 region of rearranged TCR beta genes was amplified from genomic DNA with a multiplex PCR assay. On the Illumina HiSeq System, the amplified TCR beta libraries were sequenced as 87-base-pair reads. The original methods were these. A later analysis counted tens of millions of unique TCR beta chains across the 550 to 700 repertoires, and about 10 million of these chains were shared by at least two donors. Raw reads were error-corrected and collapsed into unique sequences by a nearest-neighbor algorithm in which closely related sequences were merged to remove PCR and sequencing errors. V, D and J gene segments were assigned by aligning CDR3 sequences to IMGT reference sequences. For a sequence to be retained, a match of at least six nucleotides to both a V gene segment and a J gene segment was required. A rearrangement counted as productive if the CDR3 had no stop codons and remained in frame with V and J, and every other rearrangement counted as non-productive. CDR3 was defined by IMGT convention, running from the second conserved V-encoded cysteine to the conserved J-encoded phenylalanine. Sequences without an unambiguous match to a single V gene segment were excluded from the earlier analysis of 500 to 700 of the donors. In an earlier analysis of 500 to 750 of the donors, V segments were called functional above 56.7% productive rearrangements and were called segregating when the between-donor standard deviation exceeded 5%. A statistical classification framework was built to diagnose cytomegalovirus status from the catalog of TCR beta chain sequences. In a later analysis, TCR nucleotide sequences were compared against IMGT/GENE-DB human TR gene sequences so that V and J genes could be assigned. A later analysis assigned CDR3 sequences and most-parsimonious VDJ recombination scenarios with the TCRdist pipeline. In a later analysis, each TCR beta chain was defined by its CDR3 amino acid sequence together with its V-gene family, and reads lacking a unique V-gene family were excluded. As a way to deal with suspected cross-contamination and a sequencing artifact, a later analysis dropped roughly 620 nucleotide sequences that were highly shared and had low generation probability. For each public chain, a later analysis derived a clonal expansion index from normalized ranks of inferred template counts within each repertoire. In a later analysis, generation probabilities were computed using a VDJ recombination model fitted to out-of-frame rearrangements, and the results were checked against IGoR. In a later analysis, hypergeometric tests were used to score TCR-TCR, TCR-HLA and TCR-CMV co-occurrence, with a repertoire-size bias correction applied to TCR pairs. False discovery rates were estimated in a later analysis by permuting HLA or CMV assignments 20 times. In a later analysis, co-occurring TCRs were grouped using DBSCAN, with TCRdist sequence similarity added in when clustering inside HLA-allele-positive subsets. For co-occurrence clustering, repertoires with fewer than 30,000 or more than 120,000 public chains were excluded, along with about five repertoires with anomalous nucleotide sharing. The table was pulled from immuneACCESS by TCRdb, which kept in-frame rearrangements only. Such tables lose some clones; where checked, under half of the loss comes from unresolved V genes, and the rest has no known cause. The DNA gave D and trimming, while V, J and clone size come from that table. The table for this sample shows just over 80,000 clones. The biggest ten clones account for 1% to 1.4% of the sample.

V is cut back by 7 bases and J by 4 bases, with 7 bases in the junction unmatched. CDR1 is given as MNHNS and CDR2 as SASEGT, both from the germline V gene. The cysteine opens and the phenylalanine closes a CDR3 of 14 amino acids. Just CDR3 DNA is preserved here, 42 bases in frame from base 1. Points on this clone: The antigen this receptor binds is unknown.

The V gene is TRBV6-1 and the J gene is TRBJ1-5; 7 bases in the middle match TRBD1. This sequence was found in a woman in her 30s in good health and CMV-seronegative. The sequenced sample consisted of PBMCs. The CDR3 corresponds to CASNRGRLNQPQHF. The sequence in DNA is TGTGCCAGCAACAGGGGAAGGTTGAATCAGCCCCAGCATTTT.